The present entry profiles one TCR beta chain with its context. Its antigen is unknown. The CDR3 is 15 residues long. Looked up from germline, CDR1 is MNHEY and CDR2 is SVGAGI. Trimming stripped 2 bases from V and 7 bases from J, with 17 bases between. The data stem from a study of vaccination effects on CD4 cells after COVID-19. Findings and limits, study-wide: Common cold coronaviruses were cross-recognized by only 1 of 255 vaccine-induced clones in healthy vaccinees. Convalescent patients were scarce in the study, and it lacked early post-infection timepoints.

Profiled with immunoSEQ multiplex PCR; TCRdb holds only in-frame clones, not every one. The sample has roughly 41,000 clones, about 70% seen once. Peptide-pool stimulation followed by sequencing identified expanded antigen-specific CD4+ clonotypes in the ViraFEST assay. Culture proceeded for nine to ten days, and CD4+ T cells were then isolated. The vaccine given was either BNT162b2 or mRNA-1273, in two doses. Vaccine recipients lacked prior SARS-CoV-2 infection and had negative nucleocapsid antibodies. On day 3 and again on day 7, half the medium was replaced with IL-2 medium. The rearrangement uses TRBV6-5 and TRBJ1-2; a possible D gene is TRBD1 (6 bases). The sample consisted of CD4+ T cells from PBMCs cultured with HCoV-OC43 spike peptides, taken after COVID-19 vaccination. Specified subset: HCoV-OC43 spike overlapping peptide pool stimulation. The source of this sequence is a human donor who received a COVID-19 vaccine. As DNA, the CDR3 is TGTGCCAGCAGTTACGATGGTGGGTCGGGGGCTGGCTACACCTTC. Protein product: CASSYDGGSGAGYTF.